A single sample gave rise to the 24 T cell receptor beta chains below, sequenced in a study of blood T cell repertoires in COVID-19. Profiled with immunoSEQ multiplex PCR; TCRdb holds only in-frame clones, not every one. Seen here are tens of thousands of clones, 65% to 85% observed once, and the top ten hold 28%. The sample consisted of peripheral blood. All receptors derive from a human donor in a cohort sampled during active COVID-19.

The rearrangement joins TRBV2 to TRBJ1-2; no firm D call. The V end lost 6 bases, the J end lost 4 bases, and 6 bases lay between the germline ends. Germline assignment: CDR1 SNHLY and CDR2 FYNNEI. The CDR3 runs to 11 residues. The CDR3 reads CASSYVYGYTF. CDR3 DNA sequence: TGTGCCAGCAGCTACGTCTATGGCTACACCTTC.

CDR3 DNA: TGCAGCGTTGATGGGACAGGTCCCACCTACGAGCAGTACTTC. This codes for CSVDGTGPTYEQYF. The chain carries TRBV29-1 and TRBJ2-7, with 8 nucleotides matching TRBD1. This CDR3 is built from 14 residues. Unmatched junction bases numbered 6, after V lost 3 bases and J lost 2 bases. In germline, CDR1 is SQVTM, CDR2 ANQGSEA.

The chain couples TRBV11-2 to TRBJ1-4; D is possibly TRBD1 (5 bases). CDR3 size: 16 residues. Trimming took off 0 bases at V and 6 bases at J, with 14 bases between the two ends. From germline, CDR1 is SGHAT and CDR2 FQNNGV. This CDR3 is CASSLDQGLGYEKLFF. CDR3 DNA: TGTGCCAGCAGCTTAGATCAGGGTTTAGGTTATGAAAAACTGTTTTTT.

This chain connects TRBV18 to TRBJ2-1, with TRBD1 matching over 10 bases. V dropped 5 bases and J dropped 2; count of bases not matched to a gene: 3. Germline V gene lookup returns CDR1 KGHSH and CDR2 LQKENI. This CDR3 is built from 15 residues. Here the CDR3 reads CASSTGTGAYNEQFF. The DNA for the CDR3 is TGTGCCAGCTCAACCGGGACAGGGGCCTACAATGAGCAGTTCTTC. Using reference TRBV18 and TRBJ2-1 for the parts outside the CDR3, the full variable domain is NAGVMQNPRHLVRRRGQEARLRCSPMKGHSHVYWYRQLPEEGLKFMVYLQKENIIDESGMPKERFSAEFPKEGPSILRIQQVVRGDSAAYFCASSTGTGAYNEQFFGPGTRLTVL.

The chain uses TRBV7-2 and TRBJ2-6; the D gene is possibly TRBD1 (6 bases). The CDR3 is 17 amino acids. The ends were cut back, 5 bases at V and 4 bases at J, with 18 bases in the middle. CDR1 is SGHTA and CDR2 is FQGNSA in the germline V gene. The DNA for the CDR3 is TGTGCCAGCAGCCTCCAAACCAGGGGAGCCGGGGCCAACGTCCTGACTTTC. It encodes CASSLQTRGAGANVLTF.

The chain uses TRBV6-6 and TRBJ1-2; D uncertain. V was clipped by 3 bases and J by 0 bases, with 11 bases between them. The CDR3 is 15 residues long. In germline, CDR1 is MNHNY, CDR2 SVGAGI (reference sequence). The CDR3 DNA reads TGTGCCAGCAGTTATGATCGGGTATCTAACTATGGCTACACCTTC. This translates into CASSYDRVSNYGYTF.

This clone appeared a few times. The V gene is TRBV27, the J gene TRBJ1-4; TRBD1 is a possible D gene (6 bases). Trimming left V 0 bases short and J 2 bases short, with 16 bases between. CDR3 length: 18 residues. Germline V gene data show CDR1 as MNHEY and CDR2 as SMNVEV (reference sequence). CDR3 protein: CASSLSIRGAATNEKLFF. CDR3 coding DNA: TGTGCCAGCAGTTTATCGATCCGGGGGGCTGCGACTAATGAAAAACTGTTTTTT.

The rearrangement joins TRBV4-1 to TRBJ2-3; D ambiguous. V was clipped by 0 bases and J by 0 bases, with 13 bases between them. This CDR3 comprises 17 residues. Germline lookup yields CDR1 MGHRA and CDR2 YSYEKL. CDR3 nucleotides: TGCGCCAGCAGCCAAGACCCCTGGGCCCTTAGCACAGATACGCAGTATTTT. Amino acids: CASSQDPWALSTDTQYF.

The V gene is TRBV11-2, the J gene TRBJ2-5; weak D call: TRBD2 (6 bases). Germline V gene data show CDR1 as SGHAT and CDR2 as FQNNGV. V was cut by 5 bases and J by 0 bases, with 13 bases left in between. The CDR3 is made up of 15 amino acids. The CDR3 DNA follows: TGTGCCAGCAGCGGGGGAGGACCCTACCAAGAGACCCAGTACTTC. Encoded protein: CASSGGGPYQETQYF. Full variable domain (outside the CDR3, taken from reference TRBV11-2 and TRBJ2-5): EAGVAQSPRYKIIEKRQSVAFWCNPISGHATLYWYQQILGQGPKLLIQFQNNGVVDDSQLPKDRFSAERLKGVDSTLKIQPAKLEDSAVYLCASSGGGPYQETQYFGPGTRLLVL.

This sequence joins TRBV27 and TRBJ1-2; the D gene is possibly TRBD1 (5 bases). CDR1 and CDR2 (germline): MNHEY, SMNVEV (reference sequence). The ends were cut back, 4 bases at V and 2 bases at J, with 14 bases in the middle. The CDR3 consists of 15 residues. CDR3 in amino acids: CASSWGPGGNYGYTF. CDR3 nucleotides: TGTGCCAGCAGTTGGGGCCCGGGGGGGAACTATGGCTACACCTTC.

The V gene is TRBV2, the J gene TRBJ2-3; D ambiguous. Germline V gene lookup returns CDR1 SNHLY and CDR2 FYNNEI. Between the trimmed V and J ends, which lost 2 bases and 4 bases, there was a span of 10 bases. The CDR3 is 14 amino acids. The CDR3 protein is CASSERLGPDTQYF. The CDR3 DNA reads as TGTGCCAGCAGTGAAAGGCTAGGCCCAGATACGCAGTATTTT.

Here the CDR3 DNA reads TGTGCCAGCAGCGCCCTACTAGCGGGGGGAACCTACGAGCAGTACTTC. Its protein product is CASSALLAGGTYEQYF. J is TRBJ2-7 and V is TRBV5-4; the match to TRBD2 covers 12 bases. V shed 4 bases, J shed 2 bases, and the junction held 7 bases outside the gene matches. The CDR3 has 16 residues. Germline V CDR1 and CDR2: SGHNT, YYREEE (reference sequence). The whole variable domain, remainder taken from reference TRBV5-4 and TRBJ2-7, is ETGVTQSPTHLIKTRGQQVTLRCSSQSGHNTVSWYQQALGQGPQFIFQYYREEENGRGNFPPRFSGLQFPNYSSELNVNALELDDSALYLCASSALLAGGTYEQYFGPGTRLTVT.

The rearrangement uses TRBV11-3 and TRBJ1-1; D unresolved. Germline V CDR1 and CDR2: SGHNT, YENEEA. The CDR3 runs to 16 residues. V was cut by 2 bases and J by 0 bases, with 13 bases left in between. The CDR3 DNA sequence: TGTGCCAGCAGCTTATATCCCGTGGGCCTGAACACTGAAGCTTTCTTT. Amino acids: CASSLYPVGLNTEAFF. The complete variable domain, with remaining parts taken from reference TRBV11-3 and TRBJ1-1, reads EAGVVQSPRYKIIEKKQPVAFWCNPISGHNTLYWYLQNLGQGPELLIRYENEEAVDDSQLPKDRFSAERLKGVDSTLKIQPAELGDSAVYLCASSLYPVGLNTEAFFGQGTRLTVV.

The chain is built from TRBV20-1 and TRBJ2-1; TRBD1 matches 9 bases. The germline CDR1 and CDR2 sequences are DFQATT and SNEGSKA (reference sequence). Germline trimming cut 3 bases from V and 1 base from J; bases unmatched to any gene: 4. This CDR3 spans 15 amino acids. This chain's CDR3 is CSASPGTGSYNEQFF. DNA for the CDR3: TGCAGTGCTAGTCCCGGGACAGGGTCCTACAATGAGCAGTTCTTC.

The chain combines TRBV18 with TRBJ2-7; D is perhaps TRBD1 (6 bases). V shed 6 bases and J shed 0 bases, with 12 bases lying between them. Germline loops: CDR1 KGHSH, CDR2 LQKENI. The CDR3 is made up of 14 amino acids. CDR3 bases: TGTGCCAGCTCGCTTACAGGGTTCTCCTACGAGCAGTACTTC. Translating it yields CASSLTGFSYEQYF.

The gene calls are TRBV9 and TRBJ1-4; 7 positions agree with TRBD1. The germline V gene has CDR1 SGDLS and CDR2 YYNGEE. The CDR3 runs to 15 residues. Losses at the gene ends were 4 bases for V and 4 bases for J; bases not matched to a gene: 7. CDR3 sequence reads: CASSPSQGFNEKLFF. CDR3 DNA sequence: TGTGCCAGCAGCCCATCACAGGGGTTTAATGAAAAACTGTTTTTT.

The rearrangement uses TRBV19 and TRBJ1-2; 7 nucleotides agree with TRBD1. Losses at the gene ends were 3 bases for V and 4 bases for J; bases not matched to a gene: 2. From germline, CDR1 is LNHDA and CDR2 SQIVND (reference sequence). The CDR3 runs 13 residues. CDR3 amino acids: CASSMGTAYGYTF. The CDR3 nucleotides are TGTGCCAGTAGTATGGGGACAGCCTATGGCTACACCTTC.

The chain recombines TRBV3-1 (or the pseudogene TRBV3-2) with TRBJ2-6; TRBD1 aligns across 8 bases. Unmatched junction bases numbered 10, after V lost 3 bases and J lost 0 bases. CDR1 LGHDT and CDR2 YNNKEL come from the germline V gene (reference sequence). CDR3 length equals 19 residues. The CDR3 DNA reads TGTGCCAGCAGCCAGGACATGGACAGGGCAAGCTCTGGGGCCAACGTCCTGACTTTC. It translates to CASSQDMDRASSGANVLTF.

This chain connects TRBV4-2 to TRBJ1-5; 8 bases are a match to TRBD1. The CDR3 extends over 16 amino acids. V lost 0 bases to trimming and J lost 5 bases; unmatched junction nucleotides: 6. CDR1 LGHNA and CDR2 YNFKEQ come from the germline V gene. This chain's CDR3 is CASSQDIRGQDQPQHF. The CDR3 DNA is TGTGCCAGCAGCCAAGATATCAGGGGGCAAGATCAGCCCCAGCATTTT.

The rearrangement uses TRBV4-1 and TRBJ1-4, with 7 bases fitting TRBD1. The germline gives CDR1 MGHRA, CDR2 YSYEKL. The CDR3 totals 17 residues. Trimming took 4 bases from V and 5 from J; bases not matched to a gene: 13. The CDR3 here is CASSPLGPGTVNEKLFF. The CDR3 nucleotides read TGCGCCAGCAGCCCCCTGGGACCCGGGACAGTCAATGAAAAACTGTTTTTT.

The chain combines TRBV5-5 with TRBJ2-1; 7 bases align to TRBD1. Germline values: CDR1 SGHKS, CDR2 YYEKEE (reference sequence). The ends lost 1 base at V and 0 bases at J; junction bases unmatched: 7. CDR3 length equals 17 residues. The CDR3 nucleotides are TGTGCCAGCAGCTTGTTAGGGGGCTGGAGCTCCTACAATGAGCAGTTCTTC. Protein sequence: CASSLLGGWSSYNEQFF.

V and J are TRBV6-1 and TRBJ1-5; 8 bases are shared with TRBD1. Germline CDR1 reads MNHNS; CDR2 reads SASEGT. This CDR3 contains 15 residues. Unmatched junction bases numbered 4, after V lost 0 bases and J lost 6 bases. Here the CDR3 reads CASSEASGGRQPQHF. The DNA for the CDR3 is TGTGCCAGCAGTGAAGCATCAGGGGGCCGTCAGCCCCAGCATTTT.

The gene calls are TRBV12-2 and TRBJ1-5; the table's D call of TRBD1 was not tested on the DNA. TRBV12-2 is listed as a pseudogene. CDR3 length: 20 amino acids. In nucleotides, the CDR3 is TGTGCAAGTCAAGCCCCCTCGACCCCGATGAGCGACAGCGGCAATCAGCCCCAGCATTTT. It translates to CASQAPSTPMSDSGNQPQHF.

The rearrangement links TRBV11-2 to TRBJ2-3; 13 bases map to TRBD2. The CDR3 is made up of 17 amino acids. The germline gives CDR1 SGHAT, CDR2 FQNNGV. The junction had 6 bases not matched to a gene; V was cut back by 3 bases and J by 3 bases. This CDR3 is CASSFGLAGAGTDTQYF. The CDR3 DNA follows: TGTGCCAGCAGCTTCGGACTAGCGGGGGCAGGTACAGATACGCAGTATTTT.